These T cell receptor beta chains were read from a single sample in a study of identical twins. TCRdb re-derived calls from the 5' RACE reads in MiXCR, one entry per CDR3 protein. The sample records 1.5 million to 2 million distinct CDR3 sequences, about 30% being singletons. Source material: cord blood. The receptors here all came from a newborn girl in good health. Each CDR3 is given with its conserved first and last residue. The D gene is left open where the match is weak. Some rows mark clone size as missing; the rest say once, few, many or name a class of expanded clone.

CDR3aa	CDR3nt	d_gene	j_gene	abundance	v_gene
CASSLGGPEAFF	TGTGCCAGCAGTTTGGGGGGCCCTGAAGCTTTCTTT	NA	TRBJ1-1	many	TRBV5-1
CAGSEILWAPTNEKLFF	TGTGCCGGCAGTGAGATTCTCTGGGCCCCAACTAATGAAAAACTGTTTTTT	NA	TRBJ1-4	NA	TRBV2
CATSDPATGDYGYTF	TGTGCCACCAGTGATCCGGCGACGGGGGACTATGGCTACACCTTC	NA	TRBJ1-2	few	TRBV24-1
CASSLVATGEGELFF	TGCGCCAGCAGCTTGGTAGCGACGGGGGAGGGGGAGCTGTTTTTT	NA	TRBJ2-2	NA	TRBV5-1
CSAIHRLAGGHSYNEQFF	TGCAGTGCCATCCACCGACTAGCGGGAGGGCACTCCTACAATGAGCAGTTCTTC	TRBD2	TRBJ2-1	NA	TRBV20-1
CASTRPGLAGGRTQYF	TGTGCCAGCACGAGACCGGGACTAGCGGGGGGTCGAACGCAGTATTTT	TRBD2	TRBJ2-3	few	TRBV27
CASSPQSHQPQHF	TGTGCCAGCAGTCCACAGTCTCATCAGCCCCAGCATTTT	NA	TRBJ1-5	NA	TRBV28
CSARAGWGDQETQYF	TGCAGTGCTAGAGCAGGGTGGGGGGATCAAGAGACCCAGTACTTC	NA	TRBJ2-5	few	TRBV20-1
CAISGARLYEQYF	TGTGCCATCAGTGGCGCGCGCCTCTACGAGCAGTACTTC	NA	TRBJ2-7	few	TRBV10-3
CAWSVLAGGYNEQFF	TGTGCCTGGAGTGTACTAGCGGGGGGCTACAATGAGCAGTTCTTC	TRBD2	TRBJ2-1	few	TRBV30
CASSQDWSNEKLFF	TGTGCCAGCAGCCAAGATTGGTCTAATGAAAAACTGTTTTTT	NA	TRBJ1-4	NA	TRBV3-1
CAISVTGEYGYTF	TGTGCCATCAGTGTGACGGGGGAGTATGGCTACACCTTC	NA	TRBJ1-2	many	TRBV10-3
CSAREPEVDIQYF	TGCAGTGCTAGAGAACCGGAAGTGGACATTCAGTACTTC	NA	TRBJ2-4	many	TRBV20-1
CASRLADEQFF	TGTGCCAGCAGACTAGCGGATGAGCAGTTCTTC	TRBD2	TRBJ2-1	NA	TRBV12-3/TRBV12-4
CASSPRFTRDQETQYF	TGTGCCAGCTCACCACGGTTTACGCGGGACCAAGAGACCCAGTACTTC	NA	TRBJ2-5	NA	TRBV18
CASSYSPGTGKKVFQPQHF	TGTGCCAGCAGTTATTCTCCGGGGACAGGGAAGAAGGTCTTTCAGCCCCAGCATTTT	TRBD1	TRBJ1-5	few	TRBV6-5
CSTTGWAGGTDTQYF	TGCAGCACCACGGGATGGGCGGGGGGCACAGATACGCAGTATTTT	TRBD2	TRBJ2-3	few	TRBV29-1
CSAEGGNIQYF	TGCAGTGCCGAAGGTGGAAACATTCAGTACTTC	NA	TRBJ2-4	many	TRBV20-1
CASSSGIGKEQYF	TGTGCCAGCAGTTCGGGGATCGGGAAAGAGCAGTACTTC	NA	TRBJ2-7	few	TRBV27
CASSLAKSSYNEQYF	TGTGCCAGCAGCTTAGCGAAGAGCTCCTACAATGAGCAGTACTTC	NA	TRBJ2-7	NA	TRBV7-2
CSATGAGSSYEQYF	TGCAGTGCTACAGGGGCGGGGAGCTCCTACGAGCAGTACTTC	NA	TRBJ2-7	few	TRBV20-1
CASSVPGQVLNYGYTF	TGTGCCAGCAGCGTACCCGGACAGGTCTTAAACTATGGCTACACCTTC	TRBD1	TRBJ1-2	NA	TRBV7-9
CASSRSLDTRYF	TGTGCCAGCAGCCGGTCCCTGGATACGCGGTATTTT	NA	TRBJ2-3	once	TRBV14
CASSQDDNSPLHF	TGTGCCAGCAGCCAAGATGACAATTCACCCCTCCACTTT	NA	TRBJ1-6	NA	TRBV4-2
CASSQVSTISDTQYF	TGTGCCAGCAGCCAAGTTTCGACGATCTCAGATACGCAGTATTTT	NA	TRBJ2-3	NA	TRBV14